Sequencing of this TCR beta chain was carried out in a study of T-cell memory formation after mild COVID-19. This clonotype showed up many times. MiXCR, applied by TCRdb to the 5' RACE reads, yields one record per CDR3 protein. The sample comprises some 310,000 distinct CDR3 sequences, roughly 19% of which are singletons, and 21% rests with the top ten. The CDR3 totals 14 residues. Germline-derived CDR1 and CDR2 are SGDLS and YYNGEE. V was shortened by 2 bases and J by 4 bases, with 10 bases between the two germline ends. The source of this sequence is a man between 18 and 35 years old who had mild COVID-19 (a few samples of this study predate the infection). Cell type and time point are not known. The V and J genes are TRBV9 and TRBJ2-1; D is possibly TRBD1 (7 bases). Sequencing was done on a sample of PBMCs or a T cell subset sorted from them (not recorded which). The CDR3 spells CASSVEGAYNEQFF. The CDR3, as DNA: TGTGCCAGCAGCGTGGAGGGGGCATACAATGAGCAGTTCTTC.